The 21 T cell receptor beta chains listed next were all sequenced from one sample in a study of blood T cell repertoires in COVID-19. Using immunoSEQ multiplex PCR, the repertoire was profiled, and TCRdb retains in-frame clones only, with some absent. The table has hundreds of thousands of clones, around 87% seen once. Sequenced material: PBMCs or T cells enriched from blood (not recorded which). These TCRs come from a young woman with acute COVID-19.

This clone was recorded a few times. The V and J genes are TRBV7-2 and TRBJ1-1; 9 bases agree with TRBD1. The CDR3 sequence is 16 residues long. CDR1 and CDR2 from the germline V gene are SGHTA and FQGNSA. Trimming removed 4 bases from V and 7 bases from J; junction bases left unmatched: 13. The DNA for the CDR3 is TGTGCCAGCAGCTCAAAACCGGGACAGGGCTTAAGTGAAGCTTTCTTT. It specifies CASSSKPGQGLSEAFF.

This clone was detected only once. The gene calls are TRBV7-2 and TRBJ1-5; 10 bases match TRBD1. The CDR3 runs 15 residues. With 5 bases clipped from V and 3 bases from J, the junction kept 4 bases outside the gene matches. CDR1 and CDR2 (germline): SGHTA, FQGNSA. The CDR3 DNA sequence: TGTGCCAGCAGCGAGGGACAGGGGCCCAATCAGCCCCAGCATTTT. This translates into CASSEGQGPNQPQHF.

The rearrangement uses TRBV15 and TRBJ2-1; 13 bases align to TRBD2. Germline V lookup: CDR1 LNHNV, CDR2 YYDKDF (reference sequence). V shed 0 bases, J shed 13 bases, and the junction held 9 bases outside the gene matches. This CDR3 has 16 amino acids. The DNA of the CDR3 is TGTGCCACCAGCAGAGATGGGGGGACTAGCGGGACTAGACAGTTCTTC. This codes for CATSRDGGTSGTRQFF. The full variable domain, completed using reference TRBV15 and TRBJ2-1, is DAMVIQNPRYQVTQFGKPVTLSCSQTLNHNVMYWYQQKSSQAPKLLFHYYDKDFNNEADTPDNFQSRRPNTSFCFLDIRSPGLGDTAMYLCATSRDGGTSGTRQFFGPGTRLTVL.

J is TRBJ1-2 and V is TRBV4-3; unclear D gene. The CDR3 extends over 15 amino acids. CDR1 LGHNA and CDR2 YSLEER come from the germline V gene. The germline V and J ends were trimmed by 0 bases and 3 bases, with 11 bases remaining between them. Written as DNA, the CDR3 is TGCGCCAGCAGCCAAGAGTTCCAGGTATACTATGGCTACACCTTC. Its translation: CASSQEFQVYYGYTF.

V is TRBV7-9 and J is TRBJ2-3; TRBD1 agrees at 11 bases. This CDR3 is built from 17 residues. Germline CDR1 is SEHNR and CDR2 is FQNEAQ (reference sequence). Trimming cost V 1 base and J 2 bases; bases outside gene matches: 5. CDR3 bases: TGTGCCAGCAGCTTAGTGGGACAGGGGGGCCTCACAGATACGCAGTATTTT. It specifies CASSLVGQGGLTDTQYF. The full variable domain, in which reference TRBV7-9 and TRBJ2-3 provide the parts outside the CDR3, is DTGVSQNPRHKITKRGQNVTFRCDPISEHNRLYWYRQTLGQGPEFLTYFQNEAQLEKSRLLSDRFSAERPKGSFSTLEIQRTEQGDSAMYLCASSLVGQGGLTDTQYFGPGTRLTVL.

This chain links TRBV28 with TRBJ1-2, with 11 bases that match TRBD1. Germline V gives CDR1 MDHEN, CDR2 SYDVKM. Trimming cost V 4 bases and J 7 bases; bases outside gene matches: 8. This CDR3 is built from 15 residues. The CDR3, as DNA: TGTGCCAGCAGTTCCTGGACAGGGGGCACTACTGGCTACACCTTC. Its protein product is CASSSWTGGTTGYTF.

V and J are TRBV5-1 and TRBJ2-7, with D maybe TRBD1 (6 bases). V lost 5 bases to trimming and J lost 3 bases, with 21 bases between them. Looked up from germline, CDR1 is SGHRS and CDR2 is YFSETQ. The CDR3 is 16 amino acids. The CDR3 DNA reads as TGCGCCAGCAGTCCCACCACACAGGGTCTGGTCTACGAGCAGTACTTC. Protein: CASSPTTQGLVYEQYF.

Comment on this clone: An end of the junction does not agree with germline; a read error may underlie this. This chain connects TRBV27 to TRBJ2-1; D uncertain. This CDR3 region has 14 residues. The germline gives CDR1 MNHEY, CDR2 SMNVEV (reference sequence). As DNA, the CDR3 is TGTGCCAGCAGTCAACCTCCCCCCTATAATGAGCAGTTCTTC. It codes for CASSQPPPYNEQFF.

This clone has only one observation. The sample has other DNA sequences that encode this CDR3 too. The chain combines TRBV5-1 with TRBJ2-7; 7 bases are shared with TRBD1. The CDR3 consists of 14 residues. The V segment lost 1 base and the J segment 4 bases; nucleotides outside the gene matches: 5. Germline V CDR1 and CDR2: SGHRS, YFSETQ. CDR3 DNA sequence: TGCGCCAGCAGCTTGTCAGGGGGTGGGTACGAGCAGTACTTC. Encoded protein: CASSLSGGGYEQYF.

The rearrangement joins TRBV5-1 to TRBJ2-3; tentatively, D is TRBD1 (5 bases). The V gene lost 4 bases and the J gene lost 2 bases, with 11 bases spanning the gap. The length of the CDR3 is 14 residues. CDR1 is SGHRS, CDR2 YFSETQ, per germline. As DNA, the CDR3 is TGCGCCAGCAGCCCGCAGGGCAACACAGATACGCAGTATTTT. Translation gives CASSPQGNTDTQYF.

The chain combines TRBV30 with TRBJ1-1, with no clear D. The V end was cut by 3 bases, the J end by 7 bases, with 12 bases between. CDR1 GTSNPN and CDR2 SVGIG come from the germline V gene (reference sequence). CDR3 length: 12 amino acids. CDR3 DNA sequence: TGTGCCTGGAGGTTTACAGTAAGTGAAGCTTTCTTT. Protein sequence: CAWRFTVSEAFF. Variable domain in full (rest from reference TRBV30 and TRBJ1-1): SQTIHQWPATLVQPVGSPLSLECTVEGTSNPNLYWYRQAAGRGLQLLFYSVGIGQISSEVPQNLSASRPQDRQFILSSKKLLLSDSGFYLCAWRFTVSEAFFGQGTRLTVV.

This chain's CDR3 is CASSLGQFIYEQYF. The CDR3 DNA sequence: TGTGCCAGCAGCTTGGGACAGTTTATCTACGAGCAGTACTTC. The rearrangement uses TRBV5-5 and TRBJ2-7; the D gene is possibly TRBD1 (5 bases). V gave up 0 bases and J gave up 3 bases, with 10 bases separating them. This CDR3 contains 14 residues. The germline V gene has CDR1 SGHKS and CDR2 YYEKEE (reference sequence).

This clone has just one count. The V and J genes are TRBV30 and TRBJ1-2; possibly TRBD1 for D (6 bases). V lost 4 bases and J 3 bases, leaving 12 bases between the germline ends. The CDR3 is 13 amino acids. Germline V gives CDR1 GTSNPN, CDR2 SVGIG (reference sequence). The CDR3 DNA reads as TGTGCCTGGACAGGGTCAGGGGACTATGGCTACACCTTC. It encodes CAWTGSGDYGYTF.

V usage is TRBV7-9 and J usage is TRBJ2-5, with D perhaps TRBD1 (6 bases). Germline V gene lookup returns CDR1 SEHNR and CDR2 FQNEAQ (reference sequence). V dropped 0 bases and J dropped 5 bases, with 7 bases sitting between them. The CDR3 covers 13 residues. CDR3 nucleotide sequence: TGTGCCAGCAGCTTAGCGCAGGGGGAGACCCAGTACTTC. Encoded protein: CASSLAQGETQYF.

This chain links TRBV9 with TRBJ1-2, with 7 bases that match TRBD1. Trimming cost V 5 bases and J 4 bases; bases outside gene matches: 5. CDR1 is SGDLS and CDR2 is YYNGEE in the germline V gene. This CDR3 is built from 13 residues. The CDR3 protein is CASRSTGRYGYTF. CDR3 nucleotides: TGTGCCAGCAGGTCGACAGGGCGCTATGGCTACACCTTC. Full variable domain (remainder filled in from reference TRBV9 and TRBJ1-2): DSGVTQTPKHLITATGQRVTLRCSPRSGDLSVYWYQQSLDQGLQFLIQYYNGEERAKGNILERFSAQQFPDLHSELNLSSLELGDSALYFCASRSTGRYGYTFGSGTRLTVV.

This clone has just a few counts. This chain connects TRBV5-1 to TRBJ2-7; 9 nucleotides agree with TRBD2. J was trimmed by 3 bases and V by 2 bases; bases with no gene match: 6. This CDR3 region has 15 residues. CDR1 and CDR2 from the germline V gene are SGHRS and YFSETQ. The CDR3 sequence is CASSFSGRTGYEQYF. The DNA for the CDR3 is TGCGCCAGCAGCTTTAGCGGGAGAACCGGCTACGAGCAGTACTTC.

V is TRBV6-1 and J is TRBJ1-5; D unclear. V lost 1 base, J lost 7 bases, and 11 bases lay in between. This CDR3 has 14 residues. The germline V gene has CDR1 MNHNS and CDR2 SASEGT. CDR3 region: CASSEEAGQQPQHF. CDR3 nucleotides: TGTGCCAGCAGTGAAGAGGCGGGTCAACAGCCCCAGCATTTT.

V usage is TRBV7-2 and J usage is TRBJ2-1; 11 nucleotides agree with TRBD2. Germline loops: CDR1 SGHTA, CDR2 FQGNSA. Trimming took 5 bases from V and 4 from J; bases not matched to a gene: 4. This CDR3 has 15 amino acids. In nucleotides, the CDR3 is TGTGCCAGCAGCACCGGGACTAGCGGATACAATGAGCAGTTCTTC. Translated: CASSTGTSGYNEQFF.

This clone was seen a single time. The rearrangement joins TRBV2 to TRBJ2-1; 12 bases agree with TRBD2. This CDR3 comprises 15 residues. Germline CDR1 SNHLY, CDR2 FYNNEI. With 6 bases clipped from V and 7 bases from J, the junction kept 7 bases outside the gene matches. The CDR3 spells CASRGGTSGRNEQFF. The CDR3 DNA follows: TGTGCCAGCAGAGGAGGGACTAGCGGGCGAAATGAGCAGTTCTTC.

In the case of this clone: One end of the junction fails to match germline, which may point to a read error. J is TRBJ2-1 and V is TRBV27, with TRBD2 identical over 14 bases. CDR3 length equals 19 residues. From germline, CDR1 is MNHEY and CDR2 SMNVEV (reference sequence). The CDR3 DNA is TGTGCCGGCAGTACTACCTCCGGGACTAGCGGGAGTTTTCTTAATGAGCAGTTCTTC. Encoded protein: CAGSTTSGTSGSFLNEQFF.

The chain recombines TRBV18 with TRBJ2-1; 8 positions agree with TRBD1. The CDR3 is 15 amino acids. V was pared by 1 base and J by 8 bases, with 7 bases of the junction left unmatched. The germline CDR1 and CDR2 sequences are KGHSH and LQKENI. In nucleotides, the CDR3 is TGTGCCAGCTCACCACTAACAGGGGGTCAGGATGAGCAGTTCTTC. Its translation: CASSPLTGGQDEQFF.